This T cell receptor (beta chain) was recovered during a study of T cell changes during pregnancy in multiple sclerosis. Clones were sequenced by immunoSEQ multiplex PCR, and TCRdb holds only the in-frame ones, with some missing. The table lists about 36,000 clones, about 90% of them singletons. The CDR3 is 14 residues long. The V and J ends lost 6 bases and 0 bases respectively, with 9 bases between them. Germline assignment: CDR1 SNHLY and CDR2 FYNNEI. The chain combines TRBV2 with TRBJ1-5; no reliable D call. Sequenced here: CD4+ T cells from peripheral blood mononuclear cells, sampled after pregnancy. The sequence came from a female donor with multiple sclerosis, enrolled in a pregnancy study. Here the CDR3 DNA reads TGTGCCAGCAGCTCACATAATAGCAATCAGCCCCAGCATTTT. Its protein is CASSSHNSNQPQHF.